This TCR beta chain appears in the sequencing data of a study of molecular identifiers for immune sequencing clone quantification. The CDR3 length is 11 residues. Germline V gene sequence: CDR1 DFQATT, CDR2 SNEGSKA (reference sequence). The V gene lost 3 bases and the J gene lost 8 bases, with 8 bases spanning the gap. One entry per CDR3 protein results from TCRdb running MiXCR on the PCR reads. The repertoire has about 640,000 distinct CDR3 sequences, around 20% of them found once; the top ten carry roughly 0.9%. This clonotype was seen ten or more times. This chain links TRBV20-1 with TRBJ2-1; D is perhaps TRBD1 (5 bases). This clonotype was obtained from a human donor in good health. Some libraries in this study had Jurkat cell RNA spiked in. The sample was naive CD8+ T cells from blood, with Jurkat cell RNA spiked in. Stated subset: FACS-sorted CD8+CD4-CCR7+CD45RA+ naive T cells. CDR3 sequence reads: CSARGPDEQFF. CDR3 DNA sequence: TGCAGTGCTAGGGGGCCGGATGAGCAGTTCTTC.